These T cell receptor beta chains were read from a single sample in a study of blood T cell repertoires in COVID-19. The assay was immunoSEQ multiplex PCR, and TCRdb's table has in-frame clones only and misses some. The sample carries some 69,000 clones, nearly 90% recorded once. The source material was peripheral blood. These TCRs come from a woman aged 45-59 years with active COVID-19. Each CDR3 is given with its conserved first and last residue. The D gene is left open where the match is weak. Clone sizes are given selectively: once, few, many, or a class where the clone is expanded.

d_call: TRBD2
j_call: TRBJ2-7
clone_size: -
v_call: TRBV6-5
cdr3_nt: TGTGCCAGTGTAGCGGGAGTAGGCTACGAGCAGTACTTC
cdr3_aa: CASVAGVGYEQYF

d_call: TRBD2
j_call: TRBJ2-7
clone_size: -
v_call: TRBV28
cdr3_nt: TGTGCCAGCAGTTTATGCGAACTAGCGGGCGCCTCCTACGAGCAGTACTTC
cdr3_aa: CASSLCELAGASYEQYF

d_call: -
j_call: TRBJ1-5
clone_size: -
v_call: TRBV3-1/TRBV3-2
cdr3_nt: TGTGCCAGCAGTCAGGACAGTGGGGGCAATCAGCCCCAGCATTTT
cdr3_aa: CASSQDSGGNQPQHF

d_call: -
j_call: TRBJ2-7
clone_size: -
v_call: TRBV5-6
cdr3_nt: TGTGCCAGCAGCCCCTTGACTAGTGTCGACGAGCAGTACTTC
cdr3_aa: CASSPLTSVDEQYF

d_call: -
j_call: TRBJ2-1
clone_size: -
v_call: TRBV2
cdr3_nt: TGTGCCAGCGGAGGGGGGGTGCCTGAGCAGTTCTTC
cdr3_aa: CASGGGVPEQFF

d_call: -
j_call: TRBJ1-2
clone_size: -
v_call: TRBV7-3
cdr3_nt: TGTGCCAGCAGCTTAATCGGACAGCCGGCGAGGGGCTACACCTTC
cdr3_aa: CASSLIGQPARGYTF

d_call: -
j_call: TRBJ2-7
clone_size: -
v_call: TRBV2
cdr3_nt: TGTGCCAGCGAGGGACTCTCTACGAAGCAGTACTTC
cdr3_aa: CASEGLSTKQYF

d_call: -
j_call: TRBJ2-7
clone_size: few
v_call: TRBV10-2
cdr3_nt: TGCGCCACCGCCTTGGGAGGACCCTACGAGCAGTACTTC
cdr3_aa: CATALGGPYEQYF

d_call: TRBD1
j_call: TRBJ2-7
clone_size: -
v_call: TRBV12-3/TRBV12-4
cdr3_nt: TGTGCCAGCAGGAGGACAGGGGCTTACGAGCAGTACTTC
cdr3_aa: CASRRTGAYEQYF

d_call: -
j_call: TRBJ1-5
clone_size: -
v_call: TRBV6-4
cdr3_nt: TGTGCCAGCTCCACCCAGGGAAAGAGCAATCAGCCCCAGCATTTT
cdr3_aa: CASSTQGKSNQPQHF

d_call: -
j_call: TRBJ2-3
clone_size: -
v_call: TRBV10-3
cdr3_nt: TGTGCCATCAGTGAGTCGACTCCTGGGACAGATACGCAGTATTTT
cdr3_aa: CAISESTPGTDTQYF

d_call: TRBD2
j_call: TRBJ2-5
clone_size: -
v_call: TRBV5-1
cdr3_nt: TGCGCCAGCAGCTTGGGCAGGGAGGGCTTAAATTTGGAGACCCAGTACTTC
cdr3_aa: CASSLGREGLNLETQYF

d_call: TRBD1
j_call: TRBJ1-1
clone_size: -
v_call: TRBV3-1/TRBV3-2
cdr3_nt: TGTGCCAGCAGTCAACAGGGGGTTTACACTGAAGCTTTCTTT
cdr3_aa: CASSQQGVYTEAFF

d_call: -
j_call: TRBJ1-2
clone_size: -
v_call: TRBV27
cdr3_nt: TGTGCCAGCAGTCCGATCGTCGGGGGCGGGGGCTATGGCTACACCTTC
cdr3_aa: CASSPIVGGGGYGYTF

d_call: -
j_call: TRBJ2-7
clone_size: -
v_call: TRBV3-1/TRBV3-2
cdr3_nt: TGTGCCAGCAGCCAAGAGGTGAGCTCCTACGAGCAGTACTTC
cdr3_aa: CASSQEVSSYEQYF

d_call: -
j_call: TRBJ2-7
clone_size: -
v_call: TRBV11-2
cdr3_nt: TGTGCCAGCAGCTTTGGATGGGACTCATCCTACGAGCAGTACTTC
cdr3_aa: CASSFGWDSSYEQYF

d_call: TRBD2
j_call: TRBJ2-3
clone_size: -
v_call: TRBV4-2
cdr3_nt: TGTGCCAGCAGCCAAGTAGGTCTAGCGGGTGGGCCAACTAGCACAGATACGCAGTATTTT
cdr3_aa: CASSQVGLAGGPTSTDTQYF

d_call: TRBD1
j_call: TRBJ1-4
clone_size: -
v_call: TRBV28
cdr3_nt: TGTGCCAGCAGTTCCAGGGGGCGACTTAGGTTTGATGAAAAACTGTTTTTT
cdr3_aa: CASSSRGRLRFDEKLFF

d_call: -
j_call: TRBJ2-5
clone_size: -
v_call: TRBV9
cdr3_nt: TGTGCCAGCAGCCCTAGCCCCCAAGAGACCCAGTACTTC
cdr3_aa: CASSPSPQETQYF

d_call: TRBD2
j_call: TRBJ2-7
clone_size: -
v_call: TRBV30
cdr3_nt: TGTGCCTGCGCCCCGGGACTAGCGGCCCCGCGCGAGCAGTACTTC
cdr3_aa: CACAPGLAAPREQYF

d_call: TRBD2
j_call: TRBJ2-5
clone_size: -
v_call: TRBV5-1
cdr3_nt: TGCGCCAGCAGCCCGACTAGCGGGAGGAAGTCAGAGACCCAGTACTTC
cdr3_aa: CASSPTSGRKSETQYF

d_call: -
j_call: TRBJ2-3
clone_size: -
v_call: TRBV18
cdr3_nt: TGTGCCAGCTCACCACACTCCGGGGATACGCAGTATTTT
cdr3_aa: CASSPHSGDTQYF

d_call: -
j_call: TRBJ1-2
clone_size: -
v_call: TRBV29-1
cdr3_nt: TGCAGCGCCGGGATGAGGGCAGGGGCTGACTATGGCTACACCTTC
cdr3_aa: CSAGMRAGADYGYTF

d_call: -
j_call: TRBJ2-4
clone_size: once
v_call: TRBV5-6
cdr3_nt: TGTGCCAGCAGCTTGCCAGGGTCGGCCAAAAACATTCAGTACTTC
cdr3_aa: CASSLPGSAKNIQYF

d_call: TRBD1
j_call: TRBJ1-1
clone_size: -
v_call: TRBV19
cdr3_nt: TGTGCCAGTAGTATAATGGACAGGGGTAACACTGAAGCTTTCTTT
cdr3_aa: CASSIMDRGNTEAFF

d_call: -
j_call: TRBJ2-1
clone_size: -
v_call: TRBV18
cdr3_nt: TGTGCCAGCTCAGGGCTACAGGGCTGGTCCTACAATGAGCAGTTCTTC
cdr3_aa: CASSGLQGWSYNEQFF

d_call: -
j_call: TRBJ1-2
clone_size: -
v_call: TRBV18
cdr3_nt: TGTGCCAGCTCACCAGGGGCGGTATATGGCTACACCTTC
cdr3_aa: CASSPGAVYGYTF

d_call: -
j_call: TRBJ1-1
clone_size: -
v_call: TRBV20-1
cdr3_nt: TGCAGTGCTAGAAGGCAGGGTGAAGCTTTCTTT
cdr3_aa: CSARRQGEAFF

d_call: -
j_call: TRBJ2-7
clone_size: -
v_call: TRBV19
cdr3_nt: TGTGCCAGTAGTATTGGGCGGGGATTTACTTCGGCCTACGAGCAGTACTTC
cdr3_aa: CASSIGRGFTSAYEQYF

d_call: TRBD2
j_call: TRBJ2-7
clone_size: -
v_call: TRBV4-2
cdr3_nt: TGTGCCAGCAGCCAAGATTGGGCGGGAGAACTCTACGAGCAGTACTTC
cdr3_aa: CASSQDWAGELYEQYF

d_call: -
j_call: TRBJ2-1
clone_size: -
v_call: TRBV15
cdr3_nt: TGTGCCACCACCCGGTCCTACAATGAGCAGTTCTTC
cdr3_aa: CATTRSYNEQFF

d_call: TRBD1
j_call: TRBJ1-1
clone_size: -
v_call: TRBV13
cdr3_nt: TGTGCCAGCAGCTTGACAGGGGGCCGAGGTACAGTGGTGACTGAAGCTTTCTTT
cdr3_aa: CASSLTGGRGTVVTEAFF